This TCR beta chain was sequenced in a study of blood T cell repertoires in COVID-19. Participants spanned ages about 18 to 100 years and resided in about 25 US areas. In the authors' workflow: Cell counts per sample came from amplifying reference gene primers. Generated by immunoSEQ multiplex PCR, the TCRdb table keeps only in-frame clones and is missing some. Clone size and the V and J calls come from that table; the DNA yielded D and trimming. The sample yields approximately 240,000 clones, 70% to 90% seen once. The source material was PBMCs or T cells enriched from blood (not recorded which). The receptor was isolated from a woman in her forties or fifties in a cohort exposed to, infected with or recovered from COVID-19 (not recorded which).

In nucleotides, the CDR3 is TGTGCCAGCAGTCGGGACAGGGCGGCTGGCTACACCTTC. This encodes CASSRDRAAGYTF. The V call is TRBV2, the J call TRBJ1-2; 9 bases line up with TRBD1. Germline CDR1 SNHLY, CDR2 FYNNEI. V was clipped by 5 bases and J by 7 bases; unmatched bases: 5. The length of the CDR3 is 13 residues.